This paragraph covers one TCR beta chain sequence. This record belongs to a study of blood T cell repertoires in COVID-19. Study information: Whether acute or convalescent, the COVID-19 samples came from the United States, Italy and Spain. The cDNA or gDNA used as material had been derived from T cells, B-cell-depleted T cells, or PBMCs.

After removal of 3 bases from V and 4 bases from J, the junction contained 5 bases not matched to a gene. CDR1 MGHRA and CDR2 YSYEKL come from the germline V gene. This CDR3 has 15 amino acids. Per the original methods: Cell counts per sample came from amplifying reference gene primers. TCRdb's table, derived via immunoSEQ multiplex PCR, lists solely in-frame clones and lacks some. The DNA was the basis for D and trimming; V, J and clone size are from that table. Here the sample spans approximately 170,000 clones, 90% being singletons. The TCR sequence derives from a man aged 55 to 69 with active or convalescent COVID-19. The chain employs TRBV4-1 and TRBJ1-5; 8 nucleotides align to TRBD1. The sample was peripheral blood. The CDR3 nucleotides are TGCGCCAGCAGCCACAGGGGGCCACCTAATCAGCCCCAGCATTTT. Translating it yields CASSHRGPPNQPQHF.